The clone carrying this T cell receptor (beta chain) was seen more than once but under ten times. The antigen is unknown. This sample is part of a study of CD8 T cells in ankylosing spondylitis. Study observations and caveats: Clones linked to disease were reported to show significant enrichment in matched ankylosing spondylitis synovial fluid.

As the method for making TCR beta libraries, quantitative 5'-RACE with molecular barcodes was used. TCRdb recomputed calls from the 5' RACE reads with MiXCR, one row per CDR3 protein. The sample consists of 35,000 to 45,000 distinct CDR3 sequences, around 10% of them appearing once. This CDR3 has 13 amino acids. The V gene lost 2 bases and the J gene lost 6 bases, with 7 bases spanning the gap. From germline, CDR1 is LGHNA and CDR2 YNFKEQ. The material sequenced was blood, either unsorted or a sorted T cell fraction (not recorded which). The TCR sequence derives from a male donor with ankylosing spondylitis or in good health (not recorded which). The chain employs TRBV4-2 and TRBJ2-2; the D is unclear. This chain's CDR3 is CASSQTRAGELFF. The CDR3 coding sequence is TGTGCCAGCAGCCAAACCCGGGCCGGGGAGCTGTTTTTT.